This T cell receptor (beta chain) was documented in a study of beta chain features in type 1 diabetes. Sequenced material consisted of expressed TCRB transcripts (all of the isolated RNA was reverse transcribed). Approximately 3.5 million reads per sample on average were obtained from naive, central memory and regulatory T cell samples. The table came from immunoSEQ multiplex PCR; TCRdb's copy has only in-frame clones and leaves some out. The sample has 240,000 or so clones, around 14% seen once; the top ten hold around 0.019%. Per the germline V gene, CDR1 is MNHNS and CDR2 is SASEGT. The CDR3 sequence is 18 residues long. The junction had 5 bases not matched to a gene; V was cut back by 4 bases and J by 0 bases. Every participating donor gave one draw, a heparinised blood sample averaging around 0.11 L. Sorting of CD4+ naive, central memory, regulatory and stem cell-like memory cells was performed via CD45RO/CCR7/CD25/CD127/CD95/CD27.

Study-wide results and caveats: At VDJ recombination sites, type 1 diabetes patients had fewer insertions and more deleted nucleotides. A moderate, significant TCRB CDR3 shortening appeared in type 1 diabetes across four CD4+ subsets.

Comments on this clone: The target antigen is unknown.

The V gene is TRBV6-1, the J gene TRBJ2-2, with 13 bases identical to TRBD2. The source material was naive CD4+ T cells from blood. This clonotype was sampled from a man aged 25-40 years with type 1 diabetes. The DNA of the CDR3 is TGTGCCAGCAGTGCGGGACTAGCGGGGACTGCGAACACCGGGGAGCTGTTTTTT. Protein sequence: CASSAGLAGTANTGELFF.